Shown below are 15 T cell receptor beta chains from a single sample sequenced in a study of metastatic and nonmetastatic thyroid tumors. Every patient was untreated before thyroid surgery. TCRdb used MiXCR to call clones anew from the PCR reads. The sample carries about 8,600 clones, roughly a quarter recorded once. The sample taken for sequencing was adjacent normal tissue. These receptors originate from a female donor with papillary thyroid cancer or a benign thyroid nodule (not recorded which). Some clones in this sample may be carry-over from other donors' samples.

As concerns this clone: The CDR3 does not close with the conserved phenylalanine or tryptophan, likely indicating a read error. CDR3 region: CASSPPGQGNTIYS. In nucleotides, the CDR3 is TGTGCCAGCAGCCCTCCGGGACAGGGAAACACCATATATTCT. The J gene is TRBJ1-3, the V gene TRBV7-6, with 7 nucleotides matching TRBD1. The trim removed 5 bases at V and 4 bases at J, leaving 5 bases unmatched. The CDR3 runs 14 residues. Germline CDR1 reads SGHVS; CDR2 reads FNYEAQ.

This clone was seen only a few times. A junction boundary mismatches the germline segment, possibly from a read error. The chain uses TRBV5-1 and TRBJ2-1; 9 bases are a match to TRBD1. The CDR3 runs 15 residues. Germline V CDR1 and CDR2: SGHRS, YFSETQ. In DNA form, the CDR3 reads TGCGCCAGCAGTACCGGGACAGGGATCTACTATGAGCAGTTCTTC. This codes for CASSTGTGIYYEQFF. Together with reference TRBV5-1 and TRBJ2-1, the CDR3 gives the full variable domain: KAGVTQTPRYLIKTRGQQVTLSCSPISGHRSVSWYQQTPGQGLQFLFEYFSETQRNKGNFPGRFSGRQFSNSRSEMNVSTLELGDSALYLCASSTGTGIYYEQFFGPGTRLTVL.

This clone occurred a few times. The CDR3 DNA reads as TGTGCCAGCACCGCACCAGGGGGCAAGGCGGACACTGAAGCTTTCTTT. Its translation is CASTAPGGKADTEAFF. The chain links TRBV28 to TRBJ1-1; 8 bases agree with TRBD1. V was clipped by 7 bases and J by 3 bases; unmatched bases: 13. This CDR3 contains 16 residues. CDR1 and CDR2 (germline): MDHEN, SYDVKM.

This clone was detected many times. The genes are TRBV4-2 and TRBJ2-3, with 10 bases aligning to TRBD2. J gave up 6 bases and V 2 bases, and 8 bases lay outside the gene matches. Germline V gene sequence: CDR1 LGHNA, CDR2 YNFKEQ. The CDR3 sequence is 16 residues long. DNA of the CDR3: TGTGCCAGCAGCCAAAAAAGCGGGAGGGCGGCGGATACGCAGTATTTT. Protein: CASSQKSGRAADTQYF.

This clone has ten or more counts. This chain connects TRBV5-1 to TRBJ2-5; D remains ambiguous. The CDR3 loop spans 13 amino acids. Trimming removed 5 bases from V and 3 bases from J, with 11 bases in between. Germline CDR1 reads SGHRS; CDR2 reads YFSETQ. The CDR3, as DNA: TGCGCCAGCAGGGAGACGGTGAAAGAGACCCAGTACTTC. Translated, it gives CASRETVKETQYF.

This clone was seen only a few times. V gene TRBV2 combines with J gene TRBJ2-7, with 12 bases identical to TRBD2. Trimming took 6 bases from V and 5 from J; bases not matched to a gene: 8. The CDR3 spans 15 residues. The germline gives CDR1 SNHLY, CDR2 FYNNEI. The CDR3 bases are TGTGCCAGCAGCTCTACTAGCGGGAGGACAGACGAGCAGTACTTC. Protein product: CASSSTSGRTDEQYF.

This clone appeared many times. The J gene is TRBJ2-5, the V gene TRBV14, with D tentatively TRBD1 or TRBD2 (5 bases each). Germline assignment: CDR1 SGHDN and CDR2 FVKESK. There are 15 residues in the CDR3. Trimming took 4 bases from V and 4 from J, leaving 16 bases between them. The CDR3, as DNA: TGTGCCAGCAGCCCATTGGGGGAAGTTGGAGAGACCCAGTACTTC. Residues: CASSPLGEVGETQYF.

This clone was seen repeatedly, ten times or more. V and J are TRBV5-6 and TRBJ2-7; 7 bases align to TRBD1. J lost 2 bases, V lost 6 bases, and 8 bases had no gene match. The CDR3 contains 14 residues. The germline CDR1 and CDR2 sequences are SGHDT and YYEEEE. The CDR3 reads CASTRGPTTYEQYF. For the CDR3, the DNA is TGTGCCAGCACGAGGGGGCCCACAACCTACGAGCAGTACTTC.

The CDR3 region has the DNA TGTGCCAGCAGTGGCGAGGGGACAGGGATCAACGAGCAGTACTTC. Its translation is CASSGEGTGINEQYF. This chain links TRBV6-1 with TRBJ2-7, with 9 bases lining up with TRBD1. This CDR3 is built from 15 residues. The germline gives CDR1 MNHNS, CDR2 SASEGT. V shed 4 bases, J shed 5 bases, and the junction held 9 bases outside the gene matches.

This clone turned up a few times. For the CDR3, the DNA is TGTGCCAGCAGTTTAGTGGGGCTAGCGGGGCTCACAGATACGCAGTATTTT. This sequence encodes CASSLVGLAGLTDTQYF. The rearrangement links TRBV27 to TRBJ2-3, with 9 bases fitting TRBD2. J gave up 2 bases and V 2 bases, and 8 bases lay outside the gene matches. Germline V gene sequence: CDR1 MNHEY, CDR2 SMNVEV (reference sequence). The CDR3 extends over 17 amino acids.

The chain recombines TRBV11-2 with TRBJ2-1; 10 nucleotides line up with TRBD1. In germline, CDR1 is SGHAT, CDR2 FQNNGV. V shed 4 bases and J 6 bases; nucleotides not matched to a gene: 9. There are 16 residues in the CDR3. CDR3 region: CASSSRQGASGNEQFF. DNA for the CDR3: TGTGCCAGCAGCTCGAGACAGGGGGCCAGCGGCAATGAGCAGTTCTTC.

This clone appeared a few times. This chain joins TRBV6-1 and TRBJ2-5; 8 positions match TRBD2. After removal of 2 bases from V and 5 bases from J, the junction contained 7 bases not matched to a gene. This CDR3 has 15 amino acids. Germline values: CDR1 MNHNS, CDR2 SASEGT. CDR3 in DNA: TGTGCCAGCAGTGAACTATCGGGAGGGGGGGAGACCCAGTACTTC. Translating it yields CASSELSGGGETQYF.

This rearrangement joins TRBV25-1 to TRBJ2-1; D unresolved. Trimming pared 6 bases from V and 5 bases from J, leaving 32 bases between. The CDR3 runs to 20 residues. Germline assignment: CDR1 MGHDK and CDR2 SYGVNS. CDR3 DNA: TGTGCCAGCAGCGCCACAACCCATTTTAAGATGGGTGGTGCGGACAATGAGCAGTTCTTC. It encodes CASSATTHFKMGGADNEQFF. The full variable domain, its missing parts supplied by reference TRBV25-1 and TRBJ2-1, is EADIYQTPRYLVIGTGKKITLECSQTMGHDKMYWYQQDPGMELHLIHYSYGVNSTEKGDLSSESTVSRIRTEHFPLTLESARPSHTSQYLCASSATTHFKMGGADNEQFFGPGTRLTVL.

In DNA form, the CDR3 reads TGTGCCAGTATACAGACTAGCGGGATGGACGAGCAGTACTTC. This encodes CASIQTSGMDEQYF. The rearrangement uses TRBV19 and TRBJ2-7; TRBD2 aligns across 11 bases. CDR3 size: 14 residues. CDR1 and CDR2 from the germline V gene are LNHDA and SQIVND (reference sequence). With 7 bases clipped from V and 5 bases from J, the junction kept 7 bases outside the gene matches.

By sample fraction, this clone is medium-sized. The chain has TRBV6-1 and TRBJ2-7; 8 bases align to TRBD2. Per germline, CDR1 MNHNS and CDR2 SASEGT. The V segment lost 4 bases and the J segment 0 bases; nucleotides outside the gene matches: 2. This CDR3 has 14 amino acids. The CDR3 nucleotides are TGTGCCAGCAGTGCGGGAGGGGACTCCTACGAGCAGTACTTC. This codes for CASSAGGDSYEQYF.